This T cell receptor (beta chain) was recorded in a study of blood T cell repertoires in COVID-19. The wider study: Acute-phase and convalescent COVID-19 samples originated in the United States, Italy and Spain.

Methods used by the authors: Estimation of nucleated cell counts was performed using reference gene primer amplification. Profiled with immunoSEQ multiplex PCR; TCRdb holds only in-frame clones, not every one. The V and J calls and clone size were taken over from that table, and D and trimming were inferred from the DNA. In the table there are tens of thousands of clones, 75% to 90% of which are singletons. V shed 5 bases and J shed 0 bases, with 15 bases lying between them. Germline-derived CDR1 and CDR2 are SGHRS and YFSETQ. CDR3 length: 15 amino acids. Sequencing used peripheral blood. The V and J genes are TRBV5-1 and TRBJ2-7; D ambiguous. The TCR originated in a woman aged 80 or over with acute or convalescent COVID-19. The CDR3 spells CASRRATDNSYEQYF. Written as DNA, the CDR3 is TGCGCCAGCAGACGCGCCACAGATAACTCCTACGAGCAGTACTTC.